The text below deals with one T cell receptor (beta chain). Antigen: not known. As to time point: baseline, week 1 (first vaccination visit). The treatment is: pre-vaccination baseline after standard-of-care therapy. Donors had new IDH1-mutant astrocytomas of WHO grade 3 or 4 (ATRX-lost). TCRdb keeps only in-frame clones here, not all; method: immunoSEQ multiplex PCR. The table includes about 51,000 clones, about three quarters detected once. Trimming left V 2 bases short and J 0 bases short, with 11 bases between. Germline V lookup: CDR1 SGHRS, CDR2 YFSETQ. This CDR3 is 15 amino acids long. This entry comes from a study of a mutant IDH1 vaccine in newly diagnosed glioma. About the study: Previous care, which was radiotherapy, temozolomide, or both, most often involved both.

Broader study findings: Changes in top peripheral clonotypes did not appear linked to pseudoprogression.

The TCR originated in a woman in her 40s with glioma. The specimen was PBMCs, collected from a glioma patient treated with radiotherapy, temozolomide or both. The V gene is TRBV5-1, the J gene TRBJ1-2; a weak D match, TRBD1 (6 bases). The DNA of the CDR3 is TGCGCCAGCAGCTTCGAGGGGGTAGCTAACTATGGCTACACCTTC. Protein: CASSFEGVANYGYTF.